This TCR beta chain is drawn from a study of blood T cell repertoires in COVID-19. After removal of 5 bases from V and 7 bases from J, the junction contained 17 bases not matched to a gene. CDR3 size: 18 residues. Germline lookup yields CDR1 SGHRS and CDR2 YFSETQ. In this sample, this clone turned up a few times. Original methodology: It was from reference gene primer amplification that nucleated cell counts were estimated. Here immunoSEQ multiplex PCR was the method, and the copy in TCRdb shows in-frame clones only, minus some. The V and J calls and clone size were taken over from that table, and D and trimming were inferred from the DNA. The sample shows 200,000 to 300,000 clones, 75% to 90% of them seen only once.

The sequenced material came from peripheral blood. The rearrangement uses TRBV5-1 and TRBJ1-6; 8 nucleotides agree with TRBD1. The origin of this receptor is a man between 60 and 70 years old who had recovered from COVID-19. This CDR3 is CASRKDLRGLTLNSPLHF. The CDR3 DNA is TGCGCCAGCAGAAAAGACCTCAGGGGGCTTACCCTAAATTCACCCCTCCACTTT.